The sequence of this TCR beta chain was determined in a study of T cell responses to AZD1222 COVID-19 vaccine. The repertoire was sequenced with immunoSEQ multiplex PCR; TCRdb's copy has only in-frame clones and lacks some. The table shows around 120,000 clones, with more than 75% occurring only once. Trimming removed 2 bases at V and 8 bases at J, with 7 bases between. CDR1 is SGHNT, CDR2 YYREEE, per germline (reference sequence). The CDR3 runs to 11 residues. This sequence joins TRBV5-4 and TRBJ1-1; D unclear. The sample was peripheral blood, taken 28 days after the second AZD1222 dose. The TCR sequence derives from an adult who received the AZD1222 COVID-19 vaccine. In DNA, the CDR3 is TGTGCCAGCAGCTTTGAAGGAGAAGCTTTCTTT. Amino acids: CASSFEGEAFF.